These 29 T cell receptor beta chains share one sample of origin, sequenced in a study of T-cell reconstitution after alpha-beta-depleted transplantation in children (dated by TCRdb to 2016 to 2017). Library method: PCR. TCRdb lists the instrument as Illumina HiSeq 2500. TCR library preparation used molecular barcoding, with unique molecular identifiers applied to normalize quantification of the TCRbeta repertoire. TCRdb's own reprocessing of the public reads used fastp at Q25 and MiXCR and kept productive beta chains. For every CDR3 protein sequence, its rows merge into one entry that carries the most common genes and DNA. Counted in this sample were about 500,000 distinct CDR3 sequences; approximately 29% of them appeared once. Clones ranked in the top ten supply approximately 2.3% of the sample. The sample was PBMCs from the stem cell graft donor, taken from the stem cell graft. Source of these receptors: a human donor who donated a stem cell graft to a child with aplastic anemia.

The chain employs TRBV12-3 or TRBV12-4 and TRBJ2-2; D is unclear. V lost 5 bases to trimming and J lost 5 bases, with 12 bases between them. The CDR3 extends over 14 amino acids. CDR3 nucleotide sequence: TGTGCCAGCAGTGGCTCTCAACTGACCGGGGAGCTGTTTTTT. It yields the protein CASSGSQLTGELFF.

CDR3 DNA sequence: TGTGCCACCCAGGGGACCAGCAATCAGCCCCAGCATTTT. This gives the protein CATQGTSNQPQHF. The V call is TRBV6-2 or TRBV6-3, the J call TRBJ1-5; D is perhaps TRBD1 (6 bases). CDR3 size: 13 residues. V was clipped by 10 bases and J by 1 base, with 11 bases between them. Germline-derived CDR1 and CDR2 are MNHEY and SVGEGT.

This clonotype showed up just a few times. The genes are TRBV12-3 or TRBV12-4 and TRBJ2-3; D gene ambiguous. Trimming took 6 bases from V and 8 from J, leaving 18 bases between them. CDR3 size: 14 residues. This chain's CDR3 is CASRGSAEAVTQYF. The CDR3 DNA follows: TGTGCCAGCAGGGGGTCGGCTGAGGCGGTTACGCAGTATTTT.

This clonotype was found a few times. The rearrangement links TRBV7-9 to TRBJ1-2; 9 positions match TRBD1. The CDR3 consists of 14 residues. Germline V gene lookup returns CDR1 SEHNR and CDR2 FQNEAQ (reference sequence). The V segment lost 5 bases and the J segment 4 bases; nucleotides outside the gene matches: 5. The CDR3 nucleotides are TGTGCCAGCAGCCCCGGGACAGGGCTCTATGGCTACACCTTC. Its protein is CASSPGTGLYGYTF.

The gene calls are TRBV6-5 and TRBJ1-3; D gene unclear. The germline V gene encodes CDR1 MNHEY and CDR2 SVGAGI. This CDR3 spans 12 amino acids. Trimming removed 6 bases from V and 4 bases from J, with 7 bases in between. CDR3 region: CASSNDGNTIYF. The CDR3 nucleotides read TGTGCCAGCAGCAACGACGGAAACACCATATATTTT.

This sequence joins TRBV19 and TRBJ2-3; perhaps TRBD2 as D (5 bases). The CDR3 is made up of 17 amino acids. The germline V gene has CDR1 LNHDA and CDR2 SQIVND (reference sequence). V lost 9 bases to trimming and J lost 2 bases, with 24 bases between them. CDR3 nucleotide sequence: TGTGCCAGCAGCACCGCGCGGGCAGGCCCTCTCACAGATACGCAGTATTTT. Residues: CASSTARAGPLTDTQYF.

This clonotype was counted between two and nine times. In DNA, the CDR3 is TGTGCCAGCAGAGAAGGACAGGTTCCACCCTCGGGCTACACCTTC. Translated, it gives CASREGQVPPSGYTF. This rearrangement joins TRBV5-4 to TRBJ1-2; 7 nucleotides align to TRBD1. This CDR3 comprises 15 residues. Germline loops: CDR1 SGHNT, CDR2 YYREEE (reference sequence). V lost 5 bases and J lost 8; bases outside the gene matches: 15.

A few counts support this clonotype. The CDR3 loop is CASSPRTGGDEQFF. The CDR3 nucleotides are TGTGCCAGCAGCCCCAGGACAGGGGGCGATGAGCAGTTCTTC. The chain has TRBV9 and TRBJ2-1; 11 bases align to TRBD1. The V segment lost 4 bases and the J segment 8 bases; nucleotides outside the gene matches: 5. CDR1 and CDR2 from the germline V gene are SGDLS and YYNGEE. This CDR3 region has 14 residues.

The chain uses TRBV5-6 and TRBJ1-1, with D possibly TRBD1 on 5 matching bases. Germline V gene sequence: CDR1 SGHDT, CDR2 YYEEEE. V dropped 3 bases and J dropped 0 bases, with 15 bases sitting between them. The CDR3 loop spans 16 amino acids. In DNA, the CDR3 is TGTGCCAGCAGCTGGGGGGTCGCAGGGATGAACACTGAAGCTTTCTTT. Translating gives CASSWGVAGMNTEAFF.

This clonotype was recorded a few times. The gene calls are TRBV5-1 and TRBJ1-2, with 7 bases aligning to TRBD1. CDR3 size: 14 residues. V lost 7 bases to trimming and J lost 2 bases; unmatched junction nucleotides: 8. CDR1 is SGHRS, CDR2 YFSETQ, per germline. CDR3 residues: CASGPTGSNYGYTF. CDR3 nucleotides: TGCGCCAGCGGGCCGACAGGGTCGAACTATGGCTACACCTTC.

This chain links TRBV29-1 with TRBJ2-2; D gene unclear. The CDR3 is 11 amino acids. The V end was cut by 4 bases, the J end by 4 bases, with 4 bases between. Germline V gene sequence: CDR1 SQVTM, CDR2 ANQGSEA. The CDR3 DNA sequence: TGCAGCGTTGGTGGCACCGGGGAGCTGTTTTTT. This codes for CSVGGTGELFF.

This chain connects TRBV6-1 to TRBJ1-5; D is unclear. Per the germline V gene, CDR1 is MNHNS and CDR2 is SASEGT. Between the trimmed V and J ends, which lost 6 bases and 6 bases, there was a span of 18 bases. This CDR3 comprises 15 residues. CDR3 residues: CASRMPLFRAQPQHF. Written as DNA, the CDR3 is TGTGCCAGCAGGATGCCACTATTTAGGGCTCAGCCCCAGCATTTT.

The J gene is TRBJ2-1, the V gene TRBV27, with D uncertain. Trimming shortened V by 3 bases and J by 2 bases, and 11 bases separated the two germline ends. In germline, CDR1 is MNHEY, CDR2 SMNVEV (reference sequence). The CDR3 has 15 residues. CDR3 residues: CASSFGLDPYNEQFF. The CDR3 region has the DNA TGTGCCAGCAGTTTCGGGCTGGATCCCTACAATGAGCAGTTCTTC.

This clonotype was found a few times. The CDR3 sequence is CASSPSTGWGNEQFF. The CDR3 DNA sequence: TGCGCCAGCAGCCCTTCGACAGGGTGGGGGAATGAGCAGTTCTTC. The chain has TRBV5-1 and TRBJ2-1; TRBD1 matches 7 bases. The CDR3 totals 15 residues. The ends lost 4 bases at V and 7 bases at J; junction bases unmatched: 11. Germline lookup yields CDR1 SGHRS and CDR2 YFSETQ. The full variable domain, its missing parts supplied by reference TRBV5-1 and TRBJ2-1, is KAGVTQTPRYLIKTRGQQVTLSCSPISGHRSVSWYQQTPGQGLQFLFEYFSETQRNKGNFPGRFSGRQFSNSRSEMNVSTLELGDSALYLCASSPSTGWGNEQFFGPGTRLTVL.

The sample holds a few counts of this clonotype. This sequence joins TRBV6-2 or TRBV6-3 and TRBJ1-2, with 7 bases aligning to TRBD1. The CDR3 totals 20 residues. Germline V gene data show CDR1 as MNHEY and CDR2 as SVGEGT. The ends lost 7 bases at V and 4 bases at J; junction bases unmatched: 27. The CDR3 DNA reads TGTGCCAGCACCCTCTTCCTTGGGCGGTCAGGGACAGTGGGTCGCTATGGCTACACCTTC. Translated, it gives CASTLFLGRSGTVGRYGYTF.

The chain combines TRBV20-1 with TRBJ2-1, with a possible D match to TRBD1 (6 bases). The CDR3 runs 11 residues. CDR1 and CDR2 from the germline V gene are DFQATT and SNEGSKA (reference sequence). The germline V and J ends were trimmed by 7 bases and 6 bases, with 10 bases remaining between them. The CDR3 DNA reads TGCAGTGAAACAGGGACCAATGAGCAGTTCTTC. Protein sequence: CSETGTNEQFF.

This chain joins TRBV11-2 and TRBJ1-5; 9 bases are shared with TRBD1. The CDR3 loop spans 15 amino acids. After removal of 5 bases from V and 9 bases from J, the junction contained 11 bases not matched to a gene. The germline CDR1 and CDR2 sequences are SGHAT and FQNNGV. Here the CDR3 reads CASSPTDRGIRPQHF. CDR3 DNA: TGTGCCAGCAGCCCTACGGACAGGGGAATCAGGCCCCAGCATTTT. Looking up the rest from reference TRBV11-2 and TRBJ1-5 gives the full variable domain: EAGVAQSPRYKIIEKRQSVAFWCNPISGHATLYWYQQILGQGPKLLIQFQNNGVVDDSQLPKDRFSAERLKGVDSTLKIQPAKLEDSAVYLCASSPTDRGIRPQHFGDGTRLSIL.

As DNA, the CDR3 is TGCGCCAGCAGCTTGGCTAGCGGGAGGGGATCCTACAATGAGCAGTTCTTC. Protein sequence: CASSLASGRGSYNEQFF. The V gene is TRBV5-1, the J gene TRBJ2-1; 12 nucleotides agree with TRBD2. Germline V gene data show CDR1 as SGHRS and CDR2 as YFSETQ. This CDR3 region has 17 residues. The ends lost 0 bases at V and 1 base at J; junction bases unmatched: 2.

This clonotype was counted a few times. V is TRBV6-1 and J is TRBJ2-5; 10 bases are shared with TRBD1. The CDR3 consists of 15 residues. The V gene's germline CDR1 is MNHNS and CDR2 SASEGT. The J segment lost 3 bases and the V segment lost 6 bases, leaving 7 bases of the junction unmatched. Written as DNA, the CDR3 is TGTGCCAGCAGCTGGACAGGGGGGAGTGAAGAGACCCAGTACTTC. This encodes CASSWTGGSEETQYF.

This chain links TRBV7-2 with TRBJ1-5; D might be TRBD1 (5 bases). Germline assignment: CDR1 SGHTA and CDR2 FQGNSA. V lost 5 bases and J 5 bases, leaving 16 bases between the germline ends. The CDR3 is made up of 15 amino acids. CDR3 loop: CASSASGGGYQPQHF. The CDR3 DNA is TGTGCCAGCAGCGCTTCGGGGGGTGGGTATCAGCCCCAGCATTTT.

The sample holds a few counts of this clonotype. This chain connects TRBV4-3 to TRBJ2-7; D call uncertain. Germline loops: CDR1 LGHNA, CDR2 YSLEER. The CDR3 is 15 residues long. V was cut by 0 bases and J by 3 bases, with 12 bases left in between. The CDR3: CASSQDRLTFYEQYF. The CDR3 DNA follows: TGCGCCAGCAGCCAAGATCGGCTTACTTTCTACGAGCAGTACTTC.

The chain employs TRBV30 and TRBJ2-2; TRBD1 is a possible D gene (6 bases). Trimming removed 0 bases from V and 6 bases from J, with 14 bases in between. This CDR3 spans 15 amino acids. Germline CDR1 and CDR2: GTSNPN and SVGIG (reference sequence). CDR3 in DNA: TGTGCCTGGAGTGTAAACAGGGTCTCGTCCGGGGAGCTGTTTTTT. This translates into CAWSVNRVSSGELFF.

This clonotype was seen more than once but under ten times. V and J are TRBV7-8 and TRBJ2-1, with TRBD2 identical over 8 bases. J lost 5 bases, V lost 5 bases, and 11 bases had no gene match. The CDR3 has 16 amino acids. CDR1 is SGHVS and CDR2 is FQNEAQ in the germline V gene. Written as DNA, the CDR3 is TGTGCCAGCAGCCCTGCGGGGGGCCGGGGGAACAATGAGCAGTTCTTC. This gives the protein CASSPAGGRGNNEQFF.

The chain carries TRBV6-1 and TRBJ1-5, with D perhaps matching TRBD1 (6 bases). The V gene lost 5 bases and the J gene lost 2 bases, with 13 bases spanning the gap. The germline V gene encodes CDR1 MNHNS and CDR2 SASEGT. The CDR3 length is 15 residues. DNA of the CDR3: TGTGCCAGCAGTCCGCGGGCAGGGGGCAATCAGCCCCAGCATTTT. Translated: CASSPRAGGNQPQHF.

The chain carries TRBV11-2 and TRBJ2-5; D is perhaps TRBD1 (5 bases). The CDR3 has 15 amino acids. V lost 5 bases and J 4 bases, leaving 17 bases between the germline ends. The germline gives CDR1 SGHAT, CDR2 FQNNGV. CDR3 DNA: TGTGCCAGCAGCCAAACAACTGGGGCCGGAGAGACCCAGTACTTC. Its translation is CASSQTTGAGETQYF.

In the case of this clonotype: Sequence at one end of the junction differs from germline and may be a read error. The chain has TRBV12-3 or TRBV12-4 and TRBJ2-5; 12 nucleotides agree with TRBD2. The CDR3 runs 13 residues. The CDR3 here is CASSFTTSGSQFF. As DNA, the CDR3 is TGTGCCAGCAGTTTTACGACTAGCGGGAGTCAGTTTTTC.

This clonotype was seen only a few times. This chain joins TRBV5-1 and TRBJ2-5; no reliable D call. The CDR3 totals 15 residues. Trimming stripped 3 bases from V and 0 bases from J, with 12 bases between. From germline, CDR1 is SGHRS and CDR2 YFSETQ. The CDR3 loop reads CASSSPGVYQETQYF. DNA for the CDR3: TGCGCCAGCAGCTCACCCGGAGTGTACCAAGAGACCCAGTACTTC.

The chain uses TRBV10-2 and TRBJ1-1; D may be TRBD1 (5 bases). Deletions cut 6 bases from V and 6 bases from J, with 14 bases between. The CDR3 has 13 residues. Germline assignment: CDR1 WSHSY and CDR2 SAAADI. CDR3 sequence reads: CASRRAGAPEAFF. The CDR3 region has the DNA TGCGCCAGCAGACGGGCCGGGGCCCCTGAAGCTTTCTTT.

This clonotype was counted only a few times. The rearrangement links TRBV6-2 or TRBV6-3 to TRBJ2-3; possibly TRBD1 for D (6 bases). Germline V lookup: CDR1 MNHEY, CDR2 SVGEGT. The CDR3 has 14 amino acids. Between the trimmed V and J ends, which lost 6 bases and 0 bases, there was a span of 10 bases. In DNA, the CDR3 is TGTGCCAGCAGGCAGGACAGTAGCACAGATACGCAGTATTTT. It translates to CASRQDSSTDTQYF.